This passage covers 18 T cell receptor beta chains from one sample sequenced in a study of cytomegalovirus exposure and HLA in healthy donors. TCRdb keeps only in-frame clones here, not all; method: immunoSEQ multiplex PCR. The sample includes 71,000 or so clones, around 94% seen only once; the top ten take more than 2%. The sequencing input was PBMCs. Every receptor here comes from a woman younger than 30 in good health and CMV-seronegative.

V gene TRBV28 combines with J gene TRBJ2-3, with 9 bases that match TRBD1. The CDR3 loop spans 14 amino acids. Trimming at V came to 3 bases and at J to 5 bases, leaving 3 bases not matched to a gene. Germline CDR1 and CDR2: MDHEN and SYDVKM. CDR3 loop: CASSLDRGKDTQYF. The CDR3 DNA reads as TGTGCCAGCAGTTTGGACAGGGGAAAAGATACGCAGTATTTT.

The rearrangement links TRBV6-1 to TRBJ1-1, with D unresolved. Trimming left V 8 bases short and J 8 bases short, with 12 bases between. CDR1 is MNHNS, CDR2 SASEGT, per germline. The CDR3 is 11 amino acids. The chain's CDR3 is CASYYPLEAFF. CDR3 coding DNA: TGTGCCAGCTACTATCCCTTGGAAGCTTTCTTT.

This chain links TRBV30 with TRBJ1-5, with 7 bases identical to TRBD1. The junction had 4 bases not matched to a gene; V was cut back by 0 bases and J by 2 bases. Germline V gene data show CDR1 as GTSNPN and CDR2 as SVGIG (reference sequence). This CDR3 comprises 15 residues. The DNA of the CDR3 is TGTGCCTGGAGTGTCACAGGGACAGGCAATCAGCCCCAGCATTTT. Its protein is CAWSVTGTGNQPQHF. The whole variable domain, filled in from reference TRBV30 and TRBJ1-5, reads SQTIHQWPATLVQPVGSPLSLECTVEGTSNPNLYWYRQAAGRGLQLLFYSVGIGQISSEVPQNLSASRPQDRQFILSSKKLLLSDSGFYLCAWSVTGTGNQPQHFGDGTRLSIL.

The chain has TRBV10-2 and TRBJ2-3; 8 positions agree with TRBD2. CDR3 length: 17 amino acids. The V and J ends lost 5 bases and 7 bases, in that order; junction bases with no gene match: 17. Per the germline V gene, CDR1 is WSHSY and CDR2 is SAAADI. In DNA form, the CDR3 reads TGCGCCAGCAGTTCCTCCATACTAGCGGACAGAATCCATACGCAGTATTTT. It encodes CASSSSILADRIHTQYF.

This chain joins TRBV5-1 and TRBJ2-7; TRBD2 matches at 7 bases. Germline V lookup: CDR1 SGHRS, CDR2 YFSETQ. The CDR3 sequence is 15 residues long. V shed 4 bases, J shed 4 bases, and the junction held 11 bases outside the gene matches. As DNA, the CDR3 is TGCGCCAGCAGCCCGGGAGCGGGAATGGAGTACGAGCAGTACTTC. It is translated as CASSPGAGMEYEQYF.

The chain joins TRBV28 to TRBJ2-1, with 7 bases aligning to TRBD1. The V and J ends lost 7 bases and 8 bases, in that order; junction bases with no gene match: 20. The CDR3 spans 17 residues. In germline, CDR1 is MDHEN, CDR2 SYDVKM. CDR3 nucleotide sequence: TGTGCCAGCACCGAACCTACCCCTCTCGACAGGGTTCATGAGCAGTTCTTC. Residues: CASTEPTPLDRVHEQFF.

The chain uses TRBV7-8 and TRBJ1-2; the D gene is possibly TRBD1 (5 bases). The germline V gene has CDR1 SGHVS and CDR2 FQNEAQ. The CDR3 is 13 residues long. Trimming shortened V by 3 bases and J by 2 bases, and 7 bases separated the two germline ends. The CDR3 loop is CASSFSGNYGYTF. The DNA of the CDR3 is TGTGCCAGCAGCTTCTCAGGGAACTATGGCTACACCTTC.

V and J are TRBV27 and TRBJ1-4, with D unclear. The germline V and J ends were trimmed by 7 bases and 8 bases, with 20 bases remaining between them. The CDR3 totals 15 residues. Germline CDR1 MNHEY, CDR2 SMNVEV (reference sequence). The CDR3 coding sequence is TGTGCCAGCACCACTCTGGGCGGCGGGGAAGAAAAACTGTTTTTT. It translates to CASTTLGGGEEKLFF. Full variable domain (outside the CDR3, taken from reference TRBV27 and TRBJ1-4): EAQVTQNPRYLITVTGKKLTVTCSQNMNHEYMSWYRQDPGLGLRQIYYSMNVEVTDKGDVPEGYKVSRKEKRNFPLILESPSPNQTSLYFCASTTLGGGEEKLFFGSGTQLSVL.

The V call is TRBV20-1, the J call TRBJ2-7; D remains unclear. There are 11 residues in the CDR3. Germline CDR1 and CDR2: DFQATT and SNEGSKA (reference sequence). Trimming left V 1 base short and J 3 bases short, with 4 bases between. The CDR3 is CSARVNYEQYF. CDR3 bases: TGCAGTGCTAGAGTCAACTACGAGCAGTACTTC.

The rearrangement joins TRBV18 to TRBJ2-7; TRBD2 aligns across 13 bases. Germline lookup yields CDR1 KGHSH and CDR2 LQKENI. The CDR3 is 15 amino acids. The V segment lost 1 base and the J segment 4 bases; nucleotides outside the gene matches: 1. The CDR3 DNA reads TGTGCCAGCTCACCACGGACTAGCGGGAGTTACGAGCAGTACTTC. Protein sequence: CASSPRTSGSYEQYF.

There are a few counts of this clone. The chain has TRBV21-1 and TRBJ1-1. TRBV21-1 constitutes a pseudogene. The CDR3 consists of 17 residues. This CDR3 is CASSKVGSASPNTEAFF. The CDR3 nucleotides are TGTGCCAGCAGCAAAGTCGGGTCAGCTTCTCCGAACACTGAAGCTTTCTTT.

The chain recombines TRBV15 with TRBJ2-2; TRBD1 matches 8 bases. Trimming at V came to 4 bases and at J to 5 bases, leaving 6 bases not matched to a gene. The CDR3 spans 15 residues. Germline V CDR1 and CDR2: LNHNV, YYDKDF (reference sequence). The DNA for the CDR3 is TGTGCCACCAGCACTGGACAGGGACGGACCGGGGAGCTGTTTTTT. Its protein product is CATSTGQGRTGELFF.

This clone was seen once. This chain's CDR3 is CASSLGPGTGKNTEAFF. The CDR3 region has the DNA TGCGCCAGCAGCTTGGGCCCGGGGACAGGGAAGAACACTGAAGCTTTCTTT. V is TRBV5-1 and J is TRBJ1-1; 9 bases map to TRBD1. The CDR3 has 17 amino acids. V gave up 0 bases and J gave up 1 base; unmatched junction bases: 7. The germline V gene encodes CDR1 SGHRS and CDR2 YFSETQ.

This rearrangement joins TRBV11-2 to TRBJ2-1; possibly TRBD2 for D (6 bases). V gave up 0 bases and J gave up 6 bases, with 12 bases separating them. Germline V gene lookup returns CDR1 SGHAT and CDR2 FQNNGV. The CDR3 runs 15 residues. CDR3 DNA sequence: TGTGCCAGCAGCTTAGAGACTAGTTTAGTCAATGAGCAGTTCTTC. Protein sequence: CASSLETSLVNEQFF. Combining the CDR3 with reference TRBV11-2 and TRBJ2-1 gives the whole variable domain EAGVAQSPRYKIIEKRQSVAFWCNPISGHATLYWYQQILGQGPKLLIQFQNNGVVDDSQLPKDRFSAERLKGVDSTLKIQPAKLEDSAVYLCASSLETSLVNEQFFGPGTRLTVL.

This chain connects TRBV7-9 to TRBJ1-1, with 8 bases that match TRBD1. CDR1 and CDR2 from the germline V gene are SEHNR and FQNEAQ (reference sequence). This CDR3 contains 16 residues. Losses at the gene ends were 5 bases for V and 1 base for J; bases not matched to a gene: 9. This CDR3 is CASSPELTGENTEAFF. CDR3 nucleotide sequence: TGTGCCAGCAGCCCAGAGCTGACAGGGGAGAACACTGAAGCTTTCTTT.

The rearrangement links TRBV6-1 to TRBJ2-3, with D perhaps matching TRBD2 (6 bases). The CDR3 runs to 15 residues. Germline CDR1 is MNHNS and CDR2 is SASEGT. The V end was cut by 7 bases, the J end by 2 bases, with 16 bases between. In nucleotides, the CDR3 is TGTGCCAGCAAGTTTCGGGACTCCAACACAGATACGCAGTATTTT. It encodes CASKFRDSNTDTQYF.

The genes are TRBV18 and TRBJ1-1; 7 bases align to TRBD1. J lost 0 bases, V lost 4 bases, and 8 bases had no gene match. CDR1 and CDR2 from the germline V gene are KGHSH and LQKENI. This CDR3 has 16 amino acids. The CDR3 is CASSLETGLMNTEAFF. The CDR3 DNA reads TGTGCCAGCTCACTGGAGACAGGGCTTATGAACACTGAAGCTTTCTTT.

The chain employs TRBV30 and TRBJ2-7, with D tentatively TRBD1 (5 bases). Germline lookup yields CDR1 GTSNPN and CDR2 SVGIG (reference sequence). V was trimmed by 2 bases and J by 2 bases, leaving 7 bases between them. The CDR3 is 12 amino acids. The CDR3 reads CAWSRGTYEQYF. The CDR3 coding sequence is TGTGCCTGGAGTAGGGGTACCTACGAGCAGTACTTC.